The present TCR beta chain was sequenced within a study of T-cell memory formation after mild COVID-19. TCRdb reprocessed the 5' RACE reads via MiXCR and lists one record per CDR3 protein. The sample carries approximately 560,000 distinct CDR3 sequences, about 18% recorded once. Turning to this clonotype: One end of the junction varies from germline; a read error may be responsible.

Sample: PBMCs or a T cell subset sorted from them (not recorded which). The clonotype originates from an adult woman who had mild COVID-19 (a few samples of this study predate the infection). Cell type and time point are not known.

The CDR3 coding sequence is TGTGCCACCAGCAGAGAAGGCCTAGCGGACTACCTTTCTTTC. As protein: CATSREGLADYLSF. The V gene is TRBV15, the J gene TRBJ2-7; 7 nucleotides align to TRBD2. This CDR3 has 14 amino acids. Germline loops: CDR1 LNHNV, CDR2 YYDKDF (reference sequence).